This entry concerns a single T cell receptor beta chain. Its antigen is not identified. This record comes from a study of cytomegalovirus exposure and HLA in healthy donors. Study-level results: The tendency of first-cohort TCR clusters to co-occur in the 130 or so validation repertoires was identified by a subsequent analysis.

V was shortened by 4 bases and J by 7 bases, with 14 bases between the two germline ends. Germline assignment: CDR1 SGHRS and CDR2 YFSETQ. This CDR3 has 14 residues. Sequencing used immunoSEQ multiplex PCR; TCRdb keeps in-frame clones, though not all of them. The top ten hold around 5.5% of the sample, which has 200,000 or so clones, roughly 80% seen once. V gene TRBV5-1 combines with J gene TRBJ2-2, with D perhaps TRBD1 or TRBD2 (5 bases each). The sequenced material came from PBMCs. This receptor was identified in a woman aged 18-35 years in good health and CMV-seronegative. The CDR3 loop is CASSPDGTDGELFF. The CDR3 nucleotides are TGCGCCAGCAGCCCGGACGGGACCGACGGGGAGCTGTTTTTT.